This passage covers 5 T cell receptor beta chains from one sample sequenced in a study of T cell clones after liver transplantation. This table comes from immunoSEQ multiplex PCR, and its TCRdb copy is limited to in-frame clones, with some not included. The table lists 80,000 or so clones, 65% to 85% of them singletons. The sample was CD4+ T cells from blood, taken 46 months after liver transplant. The receptors were sampled from a human patient who received a liver transplant. The graft donor may have contributed some T cells.

The rearrangement links TRBV5-4 to TRBJ2-6; D is unclear. The CDR3 is made up of 15 amino acids. V dropped 4 bases and J dropped 0 bases, with 8 bases sitting between them. CDR1 and CDR2 (germline): SGHNT, YYREEE (reference sequence). CDR3: CASSATGSGANVLTF. As DNA, the CDR3 is TGTGCCAGCAGCGCGACGGGCTCTGGGGCCAACGTCCTGACTTTC.

This chain connects TRBV19 to TRBJ2-3; D uncertain. CDR3 length: 14 residues. The V and J ends lost 3 bases and 4 bases respectively, with 11 bases between them. Germline loops: CDR1 LNHDA, CDR2 SQIVND (reference sequence). CDR3 DNA: TGTGCCAGTAGTATTACACGGGCGGCAGATACGCAGTATTTT. Amino acids: CASSITRAADTQYF.

The chain couples TRBV5-4 to TRBJ2-1; 13 bases map to TRBD2. The CDR3 runs to 15 residues. From germline, CDR1 is SGHNT and CDR2 YYREEE (reference sequence). V dropped 0 bases and J dropped 8; count of bases not matched to a gene: 2. In DNA form, the CDR3 reads TGTGCCAGCAGCTTGGGACTAGCGGGGGGTGATGAGCAGTTCTTC. Amino acids: CASSLGLAGGDEQFF.

This clone was recorded only once. The V and J genes are TRBV7-2 and TRBJ2-7; D gene uncertain. The CDR3 contains 12 residues. Germline-derived CDR1 and CDR2 are SGHTA and FQGNSA. Trimming took 4 bases from V and 13 from J, leaving 17 bases between them. The chain's CDR3 is CASSSSGQRAYF. The CDR3 DNA is TGTGCCAGCAGCTCTAGTGGCCAACGAGCATACTTC.

This clone was detected once. The V call is TRBV7-9, the J call TRBJ1-4; the D gene is possibly TRBD1 (5 bases). Trimming took 4 bases from V and 4 from J, leaving 16 bases between them. This CDR3 comprises 16 residues. Germline V lookup: CDR1 SEHNR, CDR2 FQNEAQ (reference sequence). The CDR3 DNA reads TGTGCCAGCAGCTCCGGCTCCGGGACGGATAATGAAAAACTGTTTTTT. This codes for CASSSGSGTDNEKLFF.